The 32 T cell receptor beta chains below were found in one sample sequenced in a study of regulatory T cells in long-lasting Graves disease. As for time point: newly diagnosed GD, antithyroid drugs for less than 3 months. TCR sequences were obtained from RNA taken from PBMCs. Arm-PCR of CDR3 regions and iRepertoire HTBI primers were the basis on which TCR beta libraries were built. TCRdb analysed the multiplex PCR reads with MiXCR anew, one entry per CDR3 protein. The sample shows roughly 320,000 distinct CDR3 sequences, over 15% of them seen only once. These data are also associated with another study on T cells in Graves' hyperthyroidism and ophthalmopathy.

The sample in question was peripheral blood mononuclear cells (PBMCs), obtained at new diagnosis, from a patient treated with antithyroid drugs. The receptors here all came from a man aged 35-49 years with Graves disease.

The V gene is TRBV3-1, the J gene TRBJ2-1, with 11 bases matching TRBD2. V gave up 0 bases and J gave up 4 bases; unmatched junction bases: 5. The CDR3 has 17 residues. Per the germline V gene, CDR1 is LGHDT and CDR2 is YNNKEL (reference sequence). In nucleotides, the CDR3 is TGTGCCAGCAGCCAAGACTTAAGACTAGCGGGATACAATGAGCAGTTCTTC. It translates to CASSQDLRLAGYNEQFF.

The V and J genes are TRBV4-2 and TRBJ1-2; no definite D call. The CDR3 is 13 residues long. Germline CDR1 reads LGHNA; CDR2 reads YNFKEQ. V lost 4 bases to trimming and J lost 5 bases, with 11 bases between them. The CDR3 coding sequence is TGTGCCAGCAGCCTAATAGGGAAGTATGGCTACACCTTC. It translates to CASSLIGKYGYTF.

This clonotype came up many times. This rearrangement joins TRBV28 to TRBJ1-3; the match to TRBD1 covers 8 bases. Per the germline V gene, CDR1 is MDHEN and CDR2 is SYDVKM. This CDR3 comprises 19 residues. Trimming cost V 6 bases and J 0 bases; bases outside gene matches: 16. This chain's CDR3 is CASRGRVWDRPDSGNTIYF. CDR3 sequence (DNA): TGTGCCAGCAGGGGAAGGGTCTGGGACAGGCCCGACTCTGGAAACACCATATATTTT. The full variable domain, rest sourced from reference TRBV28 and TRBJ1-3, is DVKVTQSSRYLVKRTGEKVFLECVQDMDHENMFWYRQDPGLGLRLIYFSYDVKMKEKGDIPEGYSVSREKKERFSLILESASTNQTSMYLCASRGRVWDRPDSGNTIYFGEGSWLTVV.

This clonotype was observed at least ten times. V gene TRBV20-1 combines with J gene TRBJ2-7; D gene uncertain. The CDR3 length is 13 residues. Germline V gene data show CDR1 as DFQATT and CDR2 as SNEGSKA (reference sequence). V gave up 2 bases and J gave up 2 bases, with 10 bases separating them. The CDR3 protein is CSARIPGTYEQYF. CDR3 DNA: TGCAGTGCTAGAATCCCAGGAACCTACGAGCAGTACTTC.

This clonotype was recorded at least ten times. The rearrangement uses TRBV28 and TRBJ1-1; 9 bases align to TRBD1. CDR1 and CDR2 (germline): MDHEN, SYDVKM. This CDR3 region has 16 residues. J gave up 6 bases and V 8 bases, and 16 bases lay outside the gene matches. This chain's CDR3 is CASPNPLGTGSPEAFF. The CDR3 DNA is TGTGCCAGCCCTAACCCCCTCGGGACAGGGAGCCCTGAAGCTTTCTTT.

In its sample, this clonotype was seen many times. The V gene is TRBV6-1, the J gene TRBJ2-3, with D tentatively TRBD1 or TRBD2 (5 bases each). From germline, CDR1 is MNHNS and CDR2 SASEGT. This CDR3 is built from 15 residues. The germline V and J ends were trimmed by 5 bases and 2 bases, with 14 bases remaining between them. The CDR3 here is CASSPPGRHTDTQYF. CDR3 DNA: TGTGCCAGCAGTCCGCCGGGACGGCACACAGATACGCAGTATTTT.

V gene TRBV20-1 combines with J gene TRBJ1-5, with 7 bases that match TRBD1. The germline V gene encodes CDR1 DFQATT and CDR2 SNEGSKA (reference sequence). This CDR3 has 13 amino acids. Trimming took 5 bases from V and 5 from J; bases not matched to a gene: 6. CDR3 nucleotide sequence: TGCAGTGCTCCGACAGGGTTGGATCAGCCCCAGCATTTT. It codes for CSAPTGLDQPQHF.

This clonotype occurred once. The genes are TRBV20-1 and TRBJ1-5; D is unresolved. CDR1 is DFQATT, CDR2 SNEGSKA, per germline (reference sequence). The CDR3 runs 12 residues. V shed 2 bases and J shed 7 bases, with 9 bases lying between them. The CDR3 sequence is CSARWIGQPQHF. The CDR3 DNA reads TGCAGTGCTAGATGGATCGGCCAGCCCCAGCATTTT.

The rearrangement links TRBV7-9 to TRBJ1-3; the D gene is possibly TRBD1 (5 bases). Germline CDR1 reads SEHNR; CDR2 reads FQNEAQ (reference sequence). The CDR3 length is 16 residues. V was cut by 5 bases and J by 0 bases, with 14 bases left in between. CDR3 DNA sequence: TGTGCCAGCAGCACCCTGGAGGGGAACTCTGGAAACACCATATATTTT. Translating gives CASSTLEGNSGNTIYF.

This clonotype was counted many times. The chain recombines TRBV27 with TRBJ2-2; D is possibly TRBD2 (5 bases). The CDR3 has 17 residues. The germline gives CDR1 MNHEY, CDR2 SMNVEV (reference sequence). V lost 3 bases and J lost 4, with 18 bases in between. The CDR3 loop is CASSFDPGRGSTGELFF. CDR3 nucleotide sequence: TGTGCCAGCAGTTTCGACCCTGGTAGAGGGTCCACCGGGGAGCTGTTTTTT.

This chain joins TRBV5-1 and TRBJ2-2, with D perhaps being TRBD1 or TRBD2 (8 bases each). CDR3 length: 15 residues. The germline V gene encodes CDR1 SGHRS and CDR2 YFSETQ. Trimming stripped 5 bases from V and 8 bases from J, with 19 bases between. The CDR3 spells CASRTGQGLGGELFF. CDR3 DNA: TGCGCCAGCAGGACAGGACAGGGACTAGGTGGGGAGCTGTTTTTT.

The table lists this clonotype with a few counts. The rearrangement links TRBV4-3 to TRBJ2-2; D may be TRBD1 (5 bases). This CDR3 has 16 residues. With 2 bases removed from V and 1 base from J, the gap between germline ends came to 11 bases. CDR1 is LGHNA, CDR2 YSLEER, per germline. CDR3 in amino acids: CASSQRQLRNTGELFF. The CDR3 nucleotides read TGCGCCAGCAGCCAACGACAGCTTAGGAACACCGGGGAGCTGTTTTTT.

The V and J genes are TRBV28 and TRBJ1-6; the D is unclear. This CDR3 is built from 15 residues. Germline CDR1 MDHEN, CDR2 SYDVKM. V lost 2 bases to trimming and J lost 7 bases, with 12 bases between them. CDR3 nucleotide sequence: TGTGCCAGCAGTTTAAGGGATTGGAACAATTCACCCCTCCACTTT. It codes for CASSLRDWNNSPLHF.

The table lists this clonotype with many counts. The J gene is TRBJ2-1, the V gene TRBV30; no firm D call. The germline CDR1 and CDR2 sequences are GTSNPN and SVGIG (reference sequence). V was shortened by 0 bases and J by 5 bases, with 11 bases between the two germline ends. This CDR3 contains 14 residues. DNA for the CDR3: TGTGCCTGGAGTGTACTTGGGCGTCACAATGAGCAGTTCTTC. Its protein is CAWSVLGRHNEQFF.

The CDR3 DNA sequence: TGCAGTGCTAGTCGCGGGCCGGGTTACGAGCAGTACTTC. Translated: CSASRGPGYEQYF. The chain joins TRBV20-1 to TRBJ2-7, with D possibly matching TRBD2 (5 bases). The CDR3 loop spans 13 amino acids. From germline, CDR1 is DFQATT and CDR2 SNEGSKA (reference sequence). V lost 3 bases and J 4 bases, leaving 13 bases between the germline ends.

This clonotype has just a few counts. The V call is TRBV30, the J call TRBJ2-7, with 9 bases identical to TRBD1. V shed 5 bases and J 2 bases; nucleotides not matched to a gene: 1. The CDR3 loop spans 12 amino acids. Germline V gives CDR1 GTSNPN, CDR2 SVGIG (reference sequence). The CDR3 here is CAWGDRAYEQYF. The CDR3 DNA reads TGTGCCTGGGGGGACAGGGCCTACGAGCAGTACTTC.

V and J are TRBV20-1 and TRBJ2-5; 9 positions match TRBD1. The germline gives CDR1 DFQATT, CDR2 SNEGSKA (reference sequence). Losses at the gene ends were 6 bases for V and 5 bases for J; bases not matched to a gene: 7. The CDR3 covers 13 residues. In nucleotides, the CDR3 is TGCAGTGCCAACGGACAGGGGTGGGAGACCCAGTACTTC. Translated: CSANGQGWETQYF.

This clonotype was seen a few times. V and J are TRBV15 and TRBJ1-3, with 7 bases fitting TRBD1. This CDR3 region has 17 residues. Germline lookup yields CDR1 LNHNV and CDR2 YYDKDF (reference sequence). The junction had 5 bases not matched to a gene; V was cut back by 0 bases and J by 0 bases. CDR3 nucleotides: TGTGCCACCAGCAGAGACCCGACAGGGTTCTCTGGAAACACCATATATTTT. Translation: CATSRDPTGFSGNTIYF.

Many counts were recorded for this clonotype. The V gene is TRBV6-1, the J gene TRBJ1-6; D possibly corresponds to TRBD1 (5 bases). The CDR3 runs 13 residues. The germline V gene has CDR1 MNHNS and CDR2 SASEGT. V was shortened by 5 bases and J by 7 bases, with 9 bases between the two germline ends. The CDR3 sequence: CASSQTENSPLHF. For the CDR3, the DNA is TGTGCCAGCAGTCAGACAGAAAATTCACCCCTCCACTTT.

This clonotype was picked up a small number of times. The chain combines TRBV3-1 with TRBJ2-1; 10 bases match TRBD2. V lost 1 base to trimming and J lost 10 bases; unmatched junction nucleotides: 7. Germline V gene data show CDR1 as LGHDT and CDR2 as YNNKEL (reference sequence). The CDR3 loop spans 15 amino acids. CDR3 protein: CASSQGAGGPMEQFF. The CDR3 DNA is TGTGCCAGCAGCCAAGGAGCGGGGGGGCCTATGGAGCAGTTCTTC.

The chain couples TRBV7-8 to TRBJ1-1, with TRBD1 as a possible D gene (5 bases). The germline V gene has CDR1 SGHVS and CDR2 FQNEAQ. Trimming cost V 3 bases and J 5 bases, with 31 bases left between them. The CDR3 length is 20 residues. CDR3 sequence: CASSLGTLVLSVRSNTEAFF. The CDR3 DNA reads TGTGCCAGCAGCTTGGGGACCCTGGTTCTGTCAGTCAGGAGTAATACTGAAGCTTTCTTT. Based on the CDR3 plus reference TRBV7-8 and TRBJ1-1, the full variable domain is GAGVSQSPRYKVAKRGQDVALRCDPISGHVSLFWYQQALGQGPEFLTYFQNEAQLDKSGLPSDRFFAERPEGSVSTLKIQRTQQEDSAVYLCASSLGTLVLSVRSNTEAFFGQGTRLTVV.

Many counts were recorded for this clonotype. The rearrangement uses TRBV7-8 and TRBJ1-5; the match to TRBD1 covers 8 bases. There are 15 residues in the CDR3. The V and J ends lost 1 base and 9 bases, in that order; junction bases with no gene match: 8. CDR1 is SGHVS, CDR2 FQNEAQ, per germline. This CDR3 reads CASSLVQGAWGPQHF. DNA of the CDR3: TGTGCCAGCAGCTTAGTGCAGGGGGCCTGGGGGCCCCAGCATTTT.

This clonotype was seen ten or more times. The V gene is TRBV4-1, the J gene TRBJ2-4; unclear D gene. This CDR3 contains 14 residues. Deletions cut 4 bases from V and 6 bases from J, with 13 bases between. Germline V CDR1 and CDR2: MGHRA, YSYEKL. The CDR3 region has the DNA TGCGCCAGCAGCCCCGGTAGAGGTGGAAACATTCAGTACTTC. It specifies CASSPGRGGNIQYF.

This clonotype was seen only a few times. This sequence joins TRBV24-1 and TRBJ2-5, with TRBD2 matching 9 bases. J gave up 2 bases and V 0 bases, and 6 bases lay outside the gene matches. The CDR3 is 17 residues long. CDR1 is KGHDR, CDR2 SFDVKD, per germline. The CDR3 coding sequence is TGTGCCACCAGTGATTTGCCCCTAGCGGGGCTACAAGAGACCCAGTACTTC. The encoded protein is CATSDLPLAGLQETQYF.

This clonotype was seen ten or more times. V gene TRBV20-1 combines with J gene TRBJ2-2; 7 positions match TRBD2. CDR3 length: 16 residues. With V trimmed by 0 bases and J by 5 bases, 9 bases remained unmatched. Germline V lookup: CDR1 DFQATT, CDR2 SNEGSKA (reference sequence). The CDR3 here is CSARDPQAGRTGELFF. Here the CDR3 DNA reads TGCAGTGCTAGAGATCCCCAAGCGGGGAGGACCGGGGAGCTGTTTTTT.

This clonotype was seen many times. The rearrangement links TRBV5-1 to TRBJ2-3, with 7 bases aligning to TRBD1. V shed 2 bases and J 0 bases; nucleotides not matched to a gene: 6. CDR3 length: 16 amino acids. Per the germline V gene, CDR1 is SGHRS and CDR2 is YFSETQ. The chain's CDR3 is CASSFFPGGSTDTQYF. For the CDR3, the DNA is TGCGCCAGCAGCTTTTTTCCAGGGGGTAGCACAGATACGCAGTATTTT.

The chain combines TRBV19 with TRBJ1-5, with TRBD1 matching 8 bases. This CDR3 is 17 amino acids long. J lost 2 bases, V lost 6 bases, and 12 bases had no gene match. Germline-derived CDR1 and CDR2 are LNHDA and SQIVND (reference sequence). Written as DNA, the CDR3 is TGTGCCAGTAGCCTACGGGATACAGGGGGAGGCAATCAGCCCCAGCATTTT. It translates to CASSLRDTGGGNQPQHF.

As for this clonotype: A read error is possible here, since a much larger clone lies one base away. The CDR3 sequence: CAGRQGPGEAFF. CDR3 sequence (DNA): TGTGCCGGCAGGCAGGGGCCGGGGGAAGCTTTCTTT. This rearrangement joins TRBV6-1 to TRBJ1-1; TRBD1 might be the D (6 bases). This CDR3 is built from 12 residues. The germline CDR1 and CDR2 sequences are MNHNS and SASEGT.

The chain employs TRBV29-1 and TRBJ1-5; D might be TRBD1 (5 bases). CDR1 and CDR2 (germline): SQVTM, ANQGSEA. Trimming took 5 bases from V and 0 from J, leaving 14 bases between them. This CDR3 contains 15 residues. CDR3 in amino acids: CSVYTGGYSNQPQHF. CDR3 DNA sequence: TGCAGCGTTTACACAGGCGGATATAGCAATCAGCCCCAGCATTTT.

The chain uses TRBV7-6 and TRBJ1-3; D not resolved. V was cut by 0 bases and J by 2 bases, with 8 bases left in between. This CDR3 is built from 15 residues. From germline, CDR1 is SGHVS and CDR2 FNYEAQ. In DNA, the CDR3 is TGTGCCAGCAGCTTAGCGAGTTGGACTGGAAACACCATATATTTT. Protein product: CASSLASWTGNTIYF.

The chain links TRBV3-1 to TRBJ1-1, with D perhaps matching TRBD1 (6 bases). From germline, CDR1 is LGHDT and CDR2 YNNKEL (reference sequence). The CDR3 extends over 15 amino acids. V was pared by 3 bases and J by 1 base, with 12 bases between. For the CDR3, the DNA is TGTGCCAGCAGCCACGGGACATTGAGGAACACTGAAGCTTTCTTT. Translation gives CASSHGTLRNTEAFF.

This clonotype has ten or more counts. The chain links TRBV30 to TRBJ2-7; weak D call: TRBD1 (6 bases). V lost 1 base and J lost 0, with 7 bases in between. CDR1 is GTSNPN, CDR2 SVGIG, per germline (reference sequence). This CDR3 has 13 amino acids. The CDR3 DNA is TGTGCCTGGAGTGGGACAGTCTCCTACGAGCAGTACTTC. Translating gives CAWSGTVSYEQYF.